Included here is one T cell receptor (beta chain) sequence, with context. Its specificity is unknown. Profiled with immunoSEQ multiplex PCR; TCRdb holds only in-frame clones, not every one. The sample includes about 130,000 clones, roughly 93% of them seen just once. These data belong to a study of T cell responses to AZD1222 COVID-19 vaccine. Germline CDR1 KGHSH, CDR2 LQKENI. The CDR3 sequence is 13 residues long. Between the trimmed V and J ends, which lost 1 base and 2 bases, there was a span of 5 bases. Whole-study results and caveats: Researchers report vaccine-associated CD4 TCRs spanning spike, with dominance at 160-218 and 743-854. Females outnumbered males among donors, who were mostly white British; clonal diversity was possibly underestimated.

The V call is TRBV18, the J call TRBJ1-2, with D perhaps matching TRBD1 (5 bases). The TCR sequence derives from an adult in good health. The sequencing used peripheral blood, collected on day 0 of AZD1222 vaccination. For the CDR3, the DNA is TGTGCCAGCTCACCACGGGACAACTATGGCTACACCTTC. Residues: CASSPRDNYGYTF.